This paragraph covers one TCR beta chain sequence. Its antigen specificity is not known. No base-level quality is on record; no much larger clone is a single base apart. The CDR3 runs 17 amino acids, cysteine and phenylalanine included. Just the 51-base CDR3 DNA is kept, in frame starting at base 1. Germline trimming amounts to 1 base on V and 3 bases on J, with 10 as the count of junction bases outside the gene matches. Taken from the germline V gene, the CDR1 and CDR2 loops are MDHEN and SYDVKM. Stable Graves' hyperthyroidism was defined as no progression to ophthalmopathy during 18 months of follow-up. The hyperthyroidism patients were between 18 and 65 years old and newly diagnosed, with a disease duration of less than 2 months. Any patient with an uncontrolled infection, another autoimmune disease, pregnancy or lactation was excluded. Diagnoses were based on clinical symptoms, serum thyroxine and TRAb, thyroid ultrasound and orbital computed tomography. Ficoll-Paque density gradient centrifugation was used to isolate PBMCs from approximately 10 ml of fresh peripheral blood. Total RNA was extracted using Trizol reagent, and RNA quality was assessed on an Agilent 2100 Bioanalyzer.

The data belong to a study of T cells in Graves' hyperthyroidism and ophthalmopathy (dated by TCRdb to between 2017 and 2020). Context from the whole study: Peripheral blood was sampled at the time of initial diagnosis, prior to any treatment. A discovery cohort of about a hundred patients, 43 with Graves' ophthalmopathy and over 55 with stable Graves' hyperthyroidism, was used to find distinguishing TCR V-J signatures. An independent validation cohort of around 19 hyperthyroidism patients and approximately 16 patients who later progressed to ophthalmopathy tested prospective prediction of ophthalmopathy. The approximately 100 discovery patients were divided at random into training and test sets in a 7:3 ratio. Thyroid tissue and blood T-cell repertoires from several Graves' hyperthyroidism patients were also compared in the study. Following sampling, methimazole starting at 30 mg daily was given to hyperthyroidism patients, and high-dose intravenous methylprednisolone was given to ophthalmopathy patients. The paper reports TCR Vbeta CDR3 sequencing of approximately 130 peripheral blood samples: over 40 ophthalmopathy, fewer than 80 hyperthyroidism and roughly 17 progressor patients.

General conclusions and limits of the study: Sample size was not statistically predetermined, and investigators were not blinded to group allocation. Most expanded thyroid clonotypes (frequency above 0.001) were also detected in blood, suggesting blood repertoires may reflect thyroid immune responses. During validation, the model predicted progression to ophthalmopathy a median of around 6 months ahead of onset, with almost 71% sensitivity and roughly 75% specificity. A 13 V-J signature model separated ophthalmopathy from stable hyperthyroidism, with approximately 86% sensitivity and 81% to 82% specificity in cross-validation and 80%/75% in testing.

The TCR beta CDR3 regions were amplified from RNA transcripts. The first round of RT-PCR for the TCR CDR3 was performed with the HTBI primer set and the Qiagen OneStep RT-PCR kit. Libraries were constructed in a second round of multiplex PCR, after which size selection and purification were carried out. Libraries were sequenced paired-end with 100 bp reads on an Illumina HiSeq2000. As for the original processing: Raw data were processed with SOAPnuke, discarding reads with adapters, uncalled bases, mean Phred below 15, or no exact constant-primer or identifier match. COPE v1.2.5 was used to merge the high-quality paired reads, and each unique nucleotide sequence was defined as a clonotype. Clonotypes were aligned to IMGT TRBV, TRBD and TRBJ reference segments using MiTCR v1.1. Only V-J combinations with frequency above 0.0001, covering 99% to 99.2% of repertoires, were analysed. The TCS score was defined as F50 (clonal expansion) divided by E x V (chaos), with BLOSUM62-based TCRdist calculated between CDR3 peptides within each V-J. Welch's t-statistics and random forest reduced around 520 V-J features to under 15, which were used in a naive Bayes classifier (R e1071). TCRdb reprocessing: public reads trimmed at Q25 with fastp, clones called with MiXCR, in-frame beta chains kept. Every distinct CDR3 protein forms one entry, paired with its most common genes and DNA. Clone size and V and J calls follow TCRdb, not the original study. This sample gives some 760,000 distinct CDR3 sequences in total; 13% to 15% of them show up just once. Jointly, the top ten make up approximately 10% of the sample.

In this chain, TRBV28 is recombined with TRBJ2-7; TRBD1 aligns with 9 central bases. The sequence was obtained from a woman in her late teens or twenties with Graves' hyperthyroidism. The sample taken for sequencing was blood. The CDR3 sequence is CASSLYARGQGFYEQYF. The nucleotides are TGTGCCAGCAGTTTATACGCGAGGGGACAGGGTTTCTACGAGCAGTACTTC. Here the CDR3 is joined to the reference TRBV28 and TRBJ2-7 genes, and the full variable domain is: DVKVTQSSRYLVKRTGEKVFLECVQDMDHENMFWYRQDPGLGLRLIYFSYDVKMKEKGDIPEGYSVSREKKERFSLILESASTNQTSMYLCASSLYARGQGFYEQYFGPGTRLTVT.